This TCR beta chain was recorded in a study of cytomegalovirus exposure and HLA in healthy donors. Germline assignment: CDR1 GTSNPN and CDR2 SVGIG (reference sequence). The CDR3 loop spans 15 amino acids. Germline trimming cut 2 bases from V and 3 bases from J; bases unmatched to any gene: 8. PCR amplification relied on 60 Vbeta primers (plus 13 Jbeta primers). Assay used: immunoSEQ multiplex PCR; TCRdb lists only in-frame clones, some missing. The sample lists over 150,000 clones; 65% to 80% were seen once. V is TRBV30 and J is TRBJ2-3; 7 nucleotides agree with TRBD1. The sequencing input was PBMCs. This receptor was obtained from a woman in her 40s in good health and CMV-seropositive. The DNA for the CDR3 is TGTGCCTGGAGTTCCGGACAGGTGCTAACAGATACGCAGTATTTT. It codes for CAWSSGQVLTDTQYF.